The 31 T cell receptor beta chains reported below all come from one sample, sequenced in a study of cytomegalovirus exposure and HLA in healthy donors. PCR was performed using 60 Vbeta and 13 Jbeta primers. Clones were read by immunoSEQ multiplex PCR, and TCRdb kept only the in-frame ones, dropping some. Altogether over 90,000 clones are present, around 70% being singletons, with the ten largest covering more than 13%. Sequenced input: PBMCs. All receptors derive from a woman in her forties or fifties in good health and CMV-seropositive.

This chain uses TRBV4-3 with TRBJ1-5; D possibly corresponds to TRBD1 (5 bases). Germline CDR1 and CDR2: LGHNA and YSLEER. CDR3 length equals 14 residues. The ends were cut back, 3 bases at V and 6 bases at J, with 12 bases in the middle. CDR3 sequence: CASSQGGVGQPQHF. CDR3 nucleotide sequence: TGCGCCAGCAGCCAGGGGGGGGTGGGTCAGCCCCAGCATTTT.

This clone has a single count. CDR3 amino acids: CASSLGGGSQETQYF. The CDR3 DNA reads TGTGCCAGCAGCTTAGGAGGAGGGTCCCAAGAGACCCAGTACTTC. The rearrangement joins TRBV7-9 to TRBJ2-5; D possibly corresponds to TRBD2 (6 bases). V lost 1 base and J 1 base, leaving 10 bases between the germline ends. The germline V gene encodes CDR1 SEHNR and CDR2 FQNEAQ (reference sequence). The CDR3 is 15 amino acids.

This sequence joins TRBV11-2 and TRBJ2-4; D not resolved. CDR1 and CDR2 from the germline V gene are SGHAT and FQNNGV. The CDR3 covers 14 residues. Trimming cost V 0 bases and J 7 bases, with 10 bases left between them. CDR3 DNA: TGTGCCAGCAGCTTAGATAGAGAGGTCAACATTCAGTACTTC. Translated, it gives CASSLDREVNIQYF.

The chain carries TRBV25-1 and TRBJ2-5; D gene ambiguous. Judging by the DNA end, TRBJ2-7 fits better; the J call may be wrong. CDR1 and CDR2 (germline): MGHDK, SYGVNS. The CDR3 covers 11 residues. CDR3 bases: TGTGCCAGCAGTGCTAACTACGAGCAGTACTTC. Its protein is CASSANYEQYF.

The rearrangement links TRBV6-5 to TRBJ2-7, with TRBD2 as a possible D gene (5 bases). Trimming stripped 6 bases from V and 1 base from J, with 13 bases between. The germline CDR1 and CDR2 sequences are MNHEY and SVGAGI. The CDR3 covers 14 residues. The CDR3 DNA is TGTGCCAGCAGCGGGCCGACTAAATCCTACGAGCAGTACTTC. Amino acid sequence: CASSGPTKSYEQYF.

The CDR3 DNA reads as TGTGCCAGCGCGGAGACAGGCGTTAGATCCATTCAGTACTTC. This translates into CASAETGVRSIQYF. The V and J genes are TRBV28 and TRBJ2-4, with TRBD1 as a possible D gene (6 bases). With 8 bases removed from V and 9 bases from J, the gap between germline ends came to 20 bases. The CDR3 extends over 14 amino acids. The germline V gene encodes CDR1 MDHEN and CDR2 SYDVKM.

This clone is classed as medium-sized. This chain uses TRBV5-1 with TRBJ1-3; no clear D. Germline CDR1 and CDR2: SGHRS and YFSETQ. This CDR3 comprises 15 residues. V was shortened by 5 bases and J by 0 bases, with 12 bases between the two germline ends. This CDR3 is CASSPVGVSGNTIYF. The CDR3 region has the DNA TGCGCCAGCAGTCCCGTTGGAGTCTCTGGAAACACCATATATTTT.

The V and J genes are TRBV6-5 and TRBJ2-7; 7 bases are a match to TRBD1. Germline V lookup: CDR1 MNHEY, CDR2 SVGAGI. The CDR3 has 12 residues. V was pared by 5 bases and J by 5 bases, with 3 bases of the junction left unmatched. The DNA for the CDR3 is TGTGCCAGCAGTAGGGACAGAAACGAGCAGTACTTC. Its protein is CASSRDRNEQYF.

This sequence joins TRBV28 and TRBJ2-2, with 7 bases lining up with TRBD1. This CDR3 has 18 amino acids. The trim removed 6 bases at V and 5 bases at J, leaving 18 bases unmatched. Germline loops: CDR1 MDHEN, CDR2 SYDVKM. In nucleotides, the CDR3 is TGTGCCAGCAGCCCGTTAGGGGGATGGACAGGCGGGACCGGGGAGCTGTTTTTT. Translation gives CASSPLGGWTGGTGELFF.

This clone has just one count. This chain connects TRBV7-9 to TRBJ2-7; D unresolved. Germline CDR1 SEHNR, CDR2 FQNEAQ (reference sequence). The CDR3 runs 13 residues. The ends were cut back, 6 bases at V and 3 bases at J, with 12 bases in the middle. CDR3 protein: CASSYYTNYEQYF. The CDR3 coding sequence is TGTGCCAGCAGTTACTACACCAACTACGAGCAGTACTTC.

The chain has TRBV9 and TRBJ1-1; the D gene is possibly TRBD1 (5 bases). V was clipped by 0 bases and J by 10 bases, with 10 bases between them. CDR1 is SGDLS, CDR2 YYNGEE, per germline. The CDR3 sequence is 12 residues long. CDR3 region: CASSVVGGTAFF. DNA of the CDR3: TGTGCCAGCAGCGTAGTCGGAGGGACAGCTTTCTTT. Looking up the rest from reference TRBV9 and TRBJ1-1 gives the full variable domain: DSGVTQTPKHLITATGQRVTLRCSPRSGDLSVYWYQQSLDQGLQFLIQYYNGEERAKGNILERFSAQQFPDLHSELNLSSLELGDSALYFCASSVVGGTAFFGQGTRLTVV.

The J gene is TRBJ2-1, the V gene TRBV5-1; TRBD2 matches 10 bases. Germline trimming cut 4 bases from V and 4 bases from J; bases unmatched to any gene: 5. This CDR3 is built from 15 residues. Germline CDR1 reads SGHRS; CDR2 reads YFSETQ. This CDR3 is CASSTGTSAYNEQFF. The CDR3 nucleotides are TGCGCCAGCAGCACCGGGACTAGCGCATACAATGAGCAGTTCTTC. The full variable domain, its missing parts supplied by reference TRBV5-1 and TRBJ2-1, is KAGVTQTPRYLIKTRGQQVTLSCSPISGHRSVSWYQQTPGQGLQFLFEYFSETQRNKGNFPGRFSGRQFSNSRSEMNVSTLELGDSALYLCASSTGTSAYNEQFFGPGTRLTVL.

The J gene is TRBJ2-7, the V gene TRBV21-1; TRBD1 was called by the table and not checked on the DNA. TRBV21-1 is annotated as a pseudogene. The CDR3 is made up of 14 amino acids. The CDR3 sequence: CARNGRQGTNEQYF. In DNA, the CDR3 is TGTGCCCGAAACGGAAGACAGGGGACGAACGAGCAGTACTTC.

The V call is TRBV11-2, the J call TRBJ2-5, with D unclear. CDR1 is SGHAT and CDR2 is FQNNGV in the germline V gene. This CDR3 comprises 15 residues. V was trimmed by 1 base and J by 4 bases, leaving 13 bases between them. The DNA of the CDR3 is TGTGCCAGCAGCTTAGTGGCAGCGACGGGAGAGACCCAGTACTTC. It yields the protein CASSLVAATGETQYF.

Only a few counts were recorded for this clone. This chain joins TRBV7-9 and TRBJ2-5, with a tentative D call TRBD1 (5 bases). The CDR3 runs 15 residues. The germline V gene encodes CDR1 SEHNR and CDR2 FQNEAQ (reference sequence). Between the trimmed V and J ends, which lost 1 base and 5 bases, there was a span of 14 bases. Here the CDR3 reads CASSLVAGSRETQYF. The DNA for the CDR3 is TGTGCCAGCAGCTTAGTGGCAGGGTCAAGGGAGACCCAGTACTTC.

The chain joins TRBV9 to TRBJ2-1; 9 bases line up with TRBD1. CDR1 SGDLS and CDR2 YYNGEE come from the germline V gene. This CDR3 is built from 15 residues. V trimming: 4 bases; J trimming: 1 base; junction bases outside the gene matches: 3. The CDR3: CASSPGTGSYNEQFF. CDR3 sequence (DNA): TGTGCCAGCAGCCCTGGGACAGGGTCCTACAATGAGCAGTTCTTC.

The chain links TRBV6-6 to TRBJ2-1; weak D call: TRBD2 (5 bases). This CDR3 has 15 amino acids. The germline CDR1 and CDR2 sequences are MNHNY and SVGAGI (reference sequence). V was shortened by 0 bases and J by 0 bases, with 6 bases between the two germline ends. CDR3 sequence: CASSYSGSSYNEQFF. Here the CDR3 DNA reads TGTGCCAGCAGTTACTCGGGGAGCTCCTACAATGAGCAGTTCTTC.

The V gene is TRBV5-4, the J gene TRBJ2-2; TRBD2 might be the D (5 bases). Germline loops: CDR1 SGHNT, CDR2 YYREEE (reference sequence). This CDR3 region has 15 residues. Trimming removed 0 bases from V and 7 bases from J, with 13 bases in between. The CDR3, as DNA: TGTGCCAGCAGCTTGGGTCGTCGGGGTGGCGGGGAGCTGTTTTTT. The encoded protein is CASSLGRRGGGELFF.

The J gene is TRBJ2-1, the V gene TRBV7-8, with a weak D call TRBD1 (6 bases). Germline CDR1 and CDR2: SGHVS and FQNEAQ. The germline V and J ends were trimmed by 2 bases and 0 bases, with 11 bases remaining between them. This CDR3 is 16 amino acids long. The CDR3 reads CASSLRWTASYNEQFF. The DNA for the CDR3 is TGTGCCAGCAGCTTAAGGTGGACAGCCTCCTACAATGAGCAGTTCTTC.

The CDR3 sequence: CASSIRLRITDTQYF. CDR3 sequence (DNA): TGTGCCAGCAGCATCCGTTTGCGGATCACAGATACGCAGTATTTT. The V gene is TRBV5-4, the J gene TRBJ2-3; D is undetermined. The CDR3 consists of 15 residues. The V gene's germline CDR1 is SGHNT and CDR2 YYREEE (reference sequence). V was shortened by 4 bases and J by 2 bases, with 14 bases between the two germline ends.

The genes are TRBV7-2 and TRBJ2-7, with D maybe TRBD2 (6 bases). Germline V gene lookup returns CDR1 SGHTA and CDR2 FQGNSA. V lost 7 bases and J 6 bases, leaving 19 bases between the germline ends. This CDR3 has 14 residues. CDR3 sequence (DNA): TGTGCCAGCACCGTTGGGGACTCTGGTCTCGAGCAGTACTTC. Translating gives CASTVGDSGLEQYF. The full variable domain, in which reference TRBV7-2 and TRBJ2-7 provide the parts outside the CDR3, is GAGVSQSPSNKVTEKGKDVELRCDPISGHTALYWYRQSLGQGLEFLIYFQGNSAPDKSGLPSDRFSAERTGGSVSTLTIQRTQQEDSAVYLCASTVGDSGLEQYFGPGTRLTVT.

This chain links TRBV19 with TRBJ2-2; D gene unclear. V was trimmed by 7 bases and J by 4 bases, leaving 16 bases between them. The CDR3 covers 15 residues. Germline V gene sequence: CDR1 LNHDA, CDR2 SQIVND (reference sequence). CDR3: CASIRHHDGTGELFF. The DNA of the CDR3 is TGTGCCAGTATCCGACACCACGACGGCACCGGGGAGCTGTTTTTT. Combining the CDR3 with reference TRBV19 and TRBJ2-2 gives the whole variable domain DGGITQSPKYLFRKEGQNVTLSCEQNLNHDAMYWYRQDPGQGLRLIYYSQIVNDFQKGDIAEGYSVSREKKESFPLTVTSAQKNPTAFYLCASIRHHDGTGELFFGEGSRLTVL.

The V and J genes are TRBV7-2 and TRBJ1-4, with D possibly TRBD1 on 6 matching bases. The length of the CDR3 is 16 residues. V was cut by 4 bases and J by 5 bases, with 17 bases left in between. Germline lookup yields CDR1 SGHTA and CDR2 FQGNSA. The CDR3 here is CASSSRGGRRNEKLFF. For the CDR3, the DNA is TGTGCCAGCAGCTCTCGTGGGGGCAGGAGAAATGAAAAACTGTTTTTT.

This rearrangement joins TRBV6-5 to TRBJ1-1, with a tentative D call TRBD1 (6 bases). Trimming left V 8 bases short and J 3 bases short, with 13 bases between. CDR1 is MNHEY and CDR2 is SVGAGI in the germline V gene. This CDR3 contains 13 residues. The CDR3 reads CASGRDKDTEAFF. The CDR3 DNA reads TGTGCCAGCGGACGGGACAAAGACACTGAAGCTTTCTTT.

The chain recombines TRBV25-1 with TRBJ1-2; D gene unclear. V was pared by 4 bases and J by 8 bases, with 14 bases between. Germline V gene data show CDR1 as MGHDK and CDR2 as SYGVNS. The CDR3 is made up of 13 amino acids. CDR3 residues: CASSGTRTWGYTF. The CDR3 bases are TGTGCCAGCAGTGGGACTCGGACCTGGGGCTACACCTTC.

The genes are TRBV19 and TRBJ2-1; 7 nucleotides line up with TRBD2. The CDR3 length is 14 residues. The V and J ends lost 7 bases and 6 bases, in that order; junction bases with no gene match: 9. From germline, CDR1 is LNHDA and CDR2 SQIVND (reference sequence). For the CDR3, the DNA is TGTGCCAGTACACCAACCGGGACTACCAATGAGCAGTTCTTC. Protein sequence: CASTPTGTTNEQFF.

V is TRBV28 and J is TRBJ1-4; the D gene is possibly TRBD1 (6 bases). CDR1 and CDR2 (germline): MDHEN, SYDVKM. The CDR3 is made up of 17 amino acids. Trimming took 6 bases from V and 8 from J, leaving 25 bases between them. CDR3 sequence reads: CASRPGFGGAQSEKLFF. As DNA, the CDR3 is TGTGCCAGCAGACCCGGCTTTGGGGGCGCCCAGAGCGAAAAACTGTTTTTT. The full variable domain, rest sourced from reference TRBV28 and TRBJ1-4, is DVKVTQSSRYLVKRTGEKVFLECVQDMDHENMFWYRQDPGLGLRLIYFSYDVKMKEKGDIPEGYSVSREKKERFSLILESASTNQTSMYLCASRPGFGGAQSEKLFFGSGTQLSVL.

This clone appeared once. The chain joins TRBV10-1 to TRBJ1-1; D not certain. CDR3 length: 13 residues. Deletions cut 0 bases from V and 11 bases from J, with 13 bases between. Germline lookup yields CDR1 WNHNN and CDR2 SYGVQD (reference sequence). CDR3 bases: TGCGCCAGCAGTGAGTCCCTCGCCGGGGAGGCTTTCTTT. This sequence encodes CASSESLAGEAFF.

The chain combines TRBV28 with TRBJ2-6; D is unclear. V shed 6 bases and J shed 1 base, with 13 bases lying between them. Looked up from germline, CDR1 is MDHEN and CDR2 is SYDVKM. The CDR3 is made up of 16 amino acids. Written as DNA, the CDR3 is TGTGCCAGCAGCACTTTGGTCGGGTCTGGGGCCAACGTCCTGACTTTC. It is translated as CASSTLVGSGANVLTF. Full variable domain (outside the CDR3, taken from reference TRBV28 and TRBJ2-6): DVKVTQSSRYLVKRTGEKVFLECVQDMDHENMFWYRQDPGLGLRLIYFSYDVKMKEKGDIPEGYSVSREKKERFSLILESASTNQTSMYLCASSTLVGSGANVLTFGAGSRLTVL.

This chain uses TRBV28 with TRBJ1-5; tentative D call: TRBD1 (5 bases). Germline V gene lookup returns CDR1 MDHEN and CDR2 SYDVKM. V lost 6 bases, J lost 7 bases, and 10 bases lay in between. The CDR3 is 12 amino acids. Written as DNA, the CDR3 is TGTGCCAGCAGGGCCGGGGGGCAGCCCCAGCATTTT. The encoded protein is CASRAGGQPQHF. Based on the CDR3 plus reference TRBV28 and TRBJ1-5, the full variable domain is DVKVTQSSRYLVKRTGEKVFLECVQDMDHENMFWYRQDPGLGLRLIYFSYDVKMKEKGDIPEGYSVSREKKERFSLILESASTNQTSMYLCASRAGGQPQHFGDGTRLSIL.

This clone appeared a few times. The CDR3 spells CASSRRGPAVDADTQYF. The CDR3, as DNA: TGTGCCAGCAGCCGGCGGGGTCCGGCGGTAGACGCAGATACGCAGTATTTT. The V and J genes are TRBV7-2 and TRBJ2-3; a weak D match, TRBD2 (6 bases). CDR1 SGHTA and CDR2 FQGNSA come from the germline V gene. Trimming took 5 bases from V and 4 from J, leaving 22 bases between them. The CDR3 loop spans 17 amino acids.